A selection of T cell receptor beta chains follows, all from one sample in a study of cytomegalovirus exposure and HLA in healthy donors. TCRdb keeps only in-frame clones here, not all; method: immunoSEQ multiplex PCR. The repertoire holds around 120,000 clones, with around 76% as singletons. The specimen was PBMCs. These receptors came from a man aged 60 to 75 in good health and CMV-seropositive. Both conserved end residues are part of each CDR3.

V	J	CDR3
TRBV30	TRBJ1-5	CAWGDRVKHF
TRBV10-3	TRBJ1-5	CAISEGQGTHQPQHF
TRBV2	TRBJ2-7	CASSGGLTGEGEQYF
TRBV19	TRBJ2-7	CASSKGLAGIYEQYF
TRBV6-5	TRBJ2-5	CASSYSPGPPQETQYF
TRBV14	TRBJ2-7	CASSRLGQGSGYEQYF
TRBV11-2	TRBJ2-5	CASSFRQGQETQYF
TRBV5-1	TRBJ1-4	CASSLGTRDEKLFF
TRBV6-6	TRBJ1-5	CASSYRAGGANQPQHF
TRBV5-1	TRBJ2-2	CASSLPSGTGTGELFF
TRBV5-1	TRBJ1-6	CASSLEQENSPLHF
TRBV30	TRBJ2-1	CAWSPDSYNEQFF
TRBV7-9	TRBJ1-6	CASSAGGGPNSPLHF
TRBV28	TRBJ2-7	CASSLYPADSSYEQYF
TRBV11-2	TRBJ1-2	CASTTARQFYGYTF
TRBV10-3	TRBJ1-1	CAISAHGDTGAMNTEAFF